The table lists the clone carrying this T cell receptor beta chain with a few counts. Treatment here: oral pan-JAK inhibitor, 5-10 mg twice daily. Extracted from the samples, RNA was reverse transcribed into cDNA to serve as the sequencing template. Clones were sequenced by immunoSEQ multiplex PCR, and TCRdb holds only the in-frame ones, with some missing. The sample consists of under 150,000 clones, 60% to 65% of them appearing once. This record comes from a study of CD8+ T cells in alopecia areata. Germline lookup yields CDR1 GTSNPN and CDR2 SVGIG (reference sequence). The germline V and J ends were trimmed by 5 bases and 5 bases, with 10 bases remaining between them. The CDR3 loop spans 11 amino acids.

This chain uses TRBV30 with TRBJ2-7, with a tentative D call TRBD1 (5 bases). The TCR comes from a human donor with alopecia areata. This material consisted of CD4+ T cells sorted from blood, taken at week 4, from a patient treated with tofacitinib. The CDR3 region has the DNA TGTGCCTGGGATGGGGCCGACGAGCAGTACTTC. Its translation: CAWDGADEQYF.